The entry that follows covers one TCR beta chain sequence. Its antigen is still unknown. Here immunoSEQ multiplex PCR was the method, and the copy in TCRdb shows in-frame clones only, minus some. The sample yields about 49,000 clones, 85% seen once. This sample was included in a study of OX40 agonist ivuxolimab in advanced cancers. Study-level information: Ivuxolimab, which patients received intravenously every 2 weeks, was dosed at 0.01 to 10 mg/kg.

Study-wide findings and caveats: Expanded peripheral T cells had an undetermined antigen specificity.

Germline V gene lookup returns CDR1 SGHVS and CDR2 FQNEAQ. The length of the CDR3 is 15 residues. The germline V and J ends were trimmed by 4 bases and 2 bases, with 12 bases remaining between them. This specimen was CD4+ or CD8+ T cells sorted from blood, taken in a trial of the OX40 agonist ivuxolimab. The TCR sequence derives from an adult with an advanced solid tumor such as melanoma, head and neck, liver or kidney cancer. V and J are TRBV7-8 and TRBJ2-1, with D tentatively TRBD1 (6 bases). The CDR3 bases are TGTGCCAGCAGCTACCCCGACAGGCCCTACAATGAGCAGTTCTTC. It specifies CASSYPDRPYNEQFF.